A selection of T cell receptor beta chains follows, all from one sample in a study of CD49a tissue-resident CD8 T cells in human skin. The repertoire was sequenced with immunoSEQ multiplex PCR; TCRdb's copy has only in-frame clones and lacks some. The table includes about 1,500 clones, less than 80% detected once. Sequencing was done on a sample of CLA- CD8+ effector memory T cells sorted from blood. These receptor sequences come from a human donor in good health. Both conserved end residues are part of each CDR3. Fields, in order: clone size, V gene, D gene, J gene, CDR3 protein, CDR3 DNA. D genes are given only for firm matches. Rows may omit the clone size; those that give it use once, few, many or a size class.

size: few; V: TRBV6-1; D: .; J: TRBJ2-1; CDR3: CASSVKSGAYNEQFF; DNA: TGTGCCAGCAGTGTAAAGAGCGGCGCCTACAATGAGCAGTTCTTC
size: .; V: TRBV15; D: TRBD2; J: TRBJ2-7; CDR3: CATSRDSGGPYEQYF; DNA: TGTGCCACCAGCAGAGATAGCGGGGGGCCATACGAGCAGTACTTC
size: large; V: TRBV6-4; D: TRBD2; J: TRBJ2-2; CDR3: CASSESRLAGDTGELFF; DNA: TGTGCCAGCAGTGAATCCAGACTAGCGGGGGACACCGGGGAGCTGTTTTTT
size: hyperexpanded; V: TRBV7-9; D: .; J: TRBJ2-7; CDR3: CASSLVNGEQYF; DNA: TGTGCCAGCAGTTTGGTTAACGGCGAGCAGTACTTC
size: .; V: TRBV5-4; D: TRBD1; J: TRBJ1-2; CDR3: CASSLAGGTGLVYGYTF; DNA: TGTGCCAGCAGCTTGGCCGGTGGGACAGGGCTAGTCTATGGCTACACCTTC
size: .; V: TRBV27; D: TRBD2; J: TRBJ2-5; CDR3: CASSVSGTMGTQYF; DNA: TGTGCCAGCAGTGTGTCCGGGACTATGGGGACCCAGTACTTC
size: .; V: TRBV6-4; D: .; J: TRBJ2-1; CDR3: CASSPGGGANEQFF; DNA: TGTGCCAGCAGCCCGGGCGGCGGGGCCAATGAGCAGTTCTTC
size: few; V: TRBV21-1; D: .; J: TRBJ2-6; CDR3: CASSRTTGVGANVLTF; DNA: TGTGCCAGCAGCAGAACCACAGGGGTTGGGGCCAACGTCCTGACTTTC
size: .; V: TRBV10-2; D: .; J: TRBJ1-3; CDR3: CASSEREDGGNTIYF; DNA: TGCGCCAGCAGTGAAAGGGAGGACGGTGGAAACACCATATATTTT
size: .; V: TRBV28; D: .; J: TRBJ2-3; CDR3: CASSLGQGDTDTQYF; DNA: TGTGCCAGCAGTTTAGGGCAGGGTGACACAGATACGCAGTATTTT
size: few; V: TRBV4-2; D: TRBD2; J: TRBJ2-2; CDR3: CASSQAAGDPTGELFF; DNA: TGTGCCAGCAGCCAAGCGGCGGGAGACCCCACCGGGGAGCTGTTTTTT
size: .; V: TRBV11-2; D: .; J: TRBJ2-7; CDR3: CASSLSGAAPTYEQYF; DNA: TGTGCCAGCAGCTTAAGTGGAGCGGCGCCGACCTACGAGCAGTACTTC
size: .; V: TRBV7-8; D: .; J: TRBJ2-7; CDR3: CASSSRSYEQYF; DNA: TGTGCCAGCAGCTCACGGTCCTACGAGCAGTACTTC
size: few; V: TRBV6-4; D: .; J: TRBJ2-1; CDR3: CASSDSQGEGNEQFF; DNA: TGTGCCAGCAGTGACTCACAGGGAGAAGGGAATGAGCAGTTCTTC
size: few; V: TRBV7-8; D: TRBD2; J: TRBJ2-3; CDR3: CASSLTGGGNGDTQYF; DNA: TGTGCCAGCAGCTTAACCGGGGGAGGGAATGGAGATACGCAGTATTTT